This TCR beta chain appears in the sequencing data of a study of cytomegalovirus exposure and HLA in healthy donors. Broader study findings: Rare sequences made up most TCRs, while some public TCRs were found in many donors.

Sequencing used immunoSEQ multiplex PCR; TCRdb keeps in-frame clones, though not all of them. This repertoire shows about 180,000 clones, less than 85% found once; its top ten account for roughly 15%. V dropped 5 bases and J dropped 0 bases, with 10 bases sitting between them. This CDR3 has 13 residues. The germline CDR1 and CDR2 sequences are GTSNPN and SVGIG (reference sequence). Remarks on this clone: As yet, its antigen is unknown.

The sample comprised PBMCs. The sequence came from a man aged 18 to 29 in good health and CMV-seropositive. This rearrangement joins TRBV30 to TRBJ1-1; D is possibly TRBD1 (5 bases). CDR3 residues: CAWLAGMNTEAFF. The CDR3 DNA reads as TGTGCCTGGTTGGCAGGGATGAACACTGAAGCTTTCTTT.